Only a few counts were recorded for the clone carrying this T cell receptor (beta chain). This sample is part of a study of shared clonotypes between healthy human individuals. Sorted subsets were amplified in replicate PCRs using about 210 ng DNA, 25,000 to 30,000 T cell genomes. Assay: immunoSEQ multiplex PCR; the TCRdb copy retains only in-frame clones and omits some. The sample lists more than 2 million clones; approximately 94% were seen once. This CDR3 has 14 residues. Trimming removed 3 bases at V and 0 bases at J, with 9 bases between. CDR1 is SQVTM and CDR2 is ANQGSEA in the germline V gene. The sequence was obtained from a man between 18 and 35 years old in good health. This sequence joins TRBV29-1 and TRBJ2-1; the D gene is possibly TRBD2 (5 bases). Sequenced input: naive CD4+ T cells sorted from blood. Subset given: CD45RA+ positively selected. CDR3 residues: CSVDSAASYNEQFF. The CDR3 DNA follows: TGCAGCGTTGACTCAGCGGCCTCCTACAATGAGCAGTTCTTC.